This T cell receptor (beta chain) was sequenced for a study of CD8+CD57+ T cells in acquired aplastic anemia. Study-wide points: Between patients and controls, around 30 CD8+ CDR3 sequences were found in common.

Concerning this clonotype: The antigen remains undetermined.

The CDR3 has 15 amino acids. The trim removed 4 bases at V and 3 bases at J, leaving 8 bases unmatched. Germline CDR1 is SGHNT and CDR2 is YYREEE (reference sequence). Profiling of TCR beta VDJ combinations and CDR3 sequences used genomic DNA as template. One entry per CDR3 protein results from TCRdb running MiXCR on the reads. Among 35,000 to 40,000 distinct CDR3 sequences listed, roughly three quarters were seen once. The sample comprised sorted CD4+, CD8+, or CD8+CD57+ T cells (not recorded which) from PBMCs. V is TRBV5-4 and J is TRBJ2-7, with 9 positions matching TRBD2. The source is a human donor in good health, serving as a control. CDR3 bases: TGTGCCAGCAGCACGAAGACTAGCGGAGACTACGAGCAGTACTTC. Translating gives CASSTKTSGDYEQYF.